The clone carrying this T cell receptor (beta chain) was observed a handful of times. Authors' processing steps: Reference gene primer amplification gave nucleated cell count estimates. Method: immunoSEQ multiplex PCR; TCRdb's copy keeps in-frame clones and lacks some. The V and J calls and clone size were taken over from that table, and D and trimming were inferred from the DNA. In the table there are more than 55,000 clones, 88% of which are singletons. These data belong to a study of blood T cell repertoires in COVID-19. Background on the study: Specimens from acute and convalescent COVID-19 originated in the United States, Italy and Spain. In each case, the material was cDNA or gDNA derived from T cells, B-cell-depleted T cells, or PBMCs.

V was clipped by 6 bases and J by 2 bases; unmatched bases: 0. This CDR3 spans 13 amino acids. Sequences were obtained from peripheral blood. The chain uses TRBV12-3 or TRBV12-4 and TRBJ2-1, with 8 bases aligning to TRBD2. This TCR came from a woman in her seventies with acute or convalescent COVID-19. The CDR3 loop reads CASSGGAYNEQFF. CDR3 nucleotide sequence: TGTGCCAGCAGCGGGGGGGCCTACAATGAGCAGTTCTTC.